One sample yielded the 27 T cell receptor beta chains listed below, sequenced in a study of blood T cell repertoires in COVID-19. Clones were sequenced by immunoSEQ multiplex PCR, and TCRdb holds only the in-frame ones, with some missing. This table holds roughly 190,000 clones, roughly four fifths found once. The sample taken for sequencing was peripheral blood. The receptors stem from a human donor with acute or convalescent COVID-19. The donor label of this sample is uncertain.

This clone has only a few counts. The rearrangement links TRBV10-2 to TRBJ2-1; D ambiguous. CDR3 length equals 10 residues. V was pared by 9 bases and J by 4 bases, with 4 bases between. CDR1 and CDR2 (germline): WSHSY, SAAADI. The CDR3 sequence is CASAYNEQFF. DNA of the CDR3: TGCGCCAGTGCGTACAATGAGCAGTTCTTC.

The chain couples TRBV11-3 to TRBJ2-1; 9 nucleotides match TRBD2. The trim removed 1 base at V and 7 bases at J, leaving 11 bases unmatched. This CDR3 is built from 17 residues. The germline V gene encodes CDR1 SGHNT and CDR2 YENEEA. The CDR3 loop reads CASSLGKRGDEGNEQFF. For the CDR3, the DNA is TGTGCCAGCAGCTTAGGGAAGCGGGGGGACGAAGGGAATGAGCAGTTCTTC.

The CDR3 sequence: CAASPGRPEDYTEAFF. Here the CDR3 DNA reads TGTGCCGCATCGCCGGGAAGGCCTGAGGATTATACTGAAGCTTTCTTT. The rearrangement links TRBV10-3 to TRBJ1-1; D unresolved. The CDR3 sequence is 16 residues long. V was cut by 11 bases and J by 5 bases, with 27 bases left in between. Looked up from germline, CDR1 is ENHRY and CDR2 is SYGVKD.

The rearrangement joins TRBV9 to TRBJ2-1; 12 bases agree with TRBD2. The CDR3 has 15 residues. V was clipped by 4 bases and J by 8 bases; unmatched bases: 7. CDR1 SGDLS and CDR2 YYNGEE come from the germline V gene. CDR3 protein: CASSPTSGRRYEQFF. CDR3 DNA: TGTGCCAGCAGCCCGACTAGCGGGAGAAGATATGAGCAGTTCTTC. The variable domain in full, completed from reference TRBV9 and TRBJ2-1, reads DSGVTQTPKHLITATGQRVTLRCSPRSGDLSVYWYQQSLDQGLQFLIQYYNGEERAKGNILERFSAQQFPDLHSELNLSSLELGDSALYFCASSPTSGRRYEQFFGPGTRLTVL.

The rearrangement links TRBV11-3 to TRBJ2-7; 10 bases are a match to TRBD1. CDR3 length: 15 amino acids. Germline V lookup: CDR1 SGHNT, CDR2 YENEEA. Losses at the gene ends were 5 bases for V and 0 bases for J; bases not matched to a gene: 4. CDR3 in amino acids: CASSPRTGGSYEQYF. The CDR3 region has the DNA TGTGCCAGCAGCCCAAGGACAGGGGGCTCCTACGAGCAGTACTTC.

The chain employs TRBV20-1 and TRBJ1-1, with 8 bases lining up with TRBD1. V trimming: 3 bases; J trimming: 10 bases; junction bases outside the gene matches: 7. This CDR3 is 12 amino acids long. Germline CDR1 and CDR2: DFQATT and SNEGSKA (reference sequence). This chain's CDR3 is CSASGADRAAFF. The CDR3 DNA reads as TGCAGTGCTAGTGGCGCGGACAGGGCAGCTTTCTTT.

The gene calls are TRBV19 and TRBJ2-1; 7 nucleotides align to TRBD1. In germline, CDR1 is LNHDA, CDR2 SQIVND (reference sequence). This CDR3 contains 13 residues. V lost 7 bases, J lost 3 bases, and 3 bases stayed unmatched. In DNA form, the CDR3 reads TGTGCCAGTAATCCAGGGGGCTACAATGAGCAGTTCTTC. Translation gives CASNPGGYNEQFF.

The CDR3 loop reads CASAQGVETQYF. The DNA for the CDR3 is TGTGCCAGCGCACAGGGGGTAGAGACCCAGTACTTC. This chain connects TRBV19 to TRBJ2-5; 8 positions agree with TRBD1. The germline gives CDR1 LNHDA, CDR2 SQIVND (reference sequence). J lost 4 bases, V lost 9 bases, and 4 bases had no gene match. CDR3 length equals 12 residues.

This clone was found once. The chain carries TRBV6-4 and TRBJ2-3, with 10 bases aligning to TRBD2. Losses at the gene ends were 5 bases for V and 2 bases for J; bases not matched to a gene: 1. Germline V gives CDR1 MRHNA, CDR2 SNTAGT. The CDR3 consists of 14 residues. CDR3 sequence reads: CASSLAGDTDTQYF. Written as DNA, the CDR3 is TGTGCCAGCAGTCTAGCGGGGGACACAGATACGCAGTATTTT.

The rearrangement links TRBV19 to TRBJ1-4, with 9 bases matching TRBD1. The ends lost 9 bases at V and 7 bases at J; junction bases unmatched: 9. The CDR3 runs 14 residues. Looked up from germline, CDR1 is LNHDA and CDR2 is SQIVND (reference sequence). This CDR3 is CASHRRQGGEKLFF. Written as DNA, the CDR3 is TGTGCCAGCCACAGAAGACAGGGGGGTGAAAAACTGTTTTTT.

The CDR3 DNA reads as TGTGCCAGCAGCGTAGTTGGGGCGACGAGGACTGAAGCTTTCTTT. This codes for CASSVVGATRTEAFF. This chain uses TRBV9 with TRBJ1-1, with D tentatively TRBD1 (5 bases). In germline, CDR1 is SGDLS, CDR2 YYNGEE. The CDR3 is 15 amino acids. V was pared by 0 bases and J by 5 bases, with 14 bases between.

CDR3 nucleotide sequence: TGTGCCAGCAGAGCGGGGACTAGCGGGTTGGCGAACACCGGGGAGCTGTTTTTT. Its translation is CASRAGTSGLANTGELFF. This rearrangement joins TRBV5-4 to TRBJ2-2; 12 bases align to TRBD2. Germline V gives CDR1 SGHNT, CDR2 YYREEE (reference sequence). The trim removed 5 bases at V and 0 bases at J, leaving 8 bases unmatched. This CDR3 comprises 18 residues. Using reference TRBV5-4 and TRBJ2-2 for the parts outside the CDR3, the full variable domain is ETGVTQSPTHLIKTRGQQVTLRCSSQSGHNTVSWYQQALGQGPQFIFQYYREEENGRGNFPPRFSGLQFPNYSSELNVNALELDDSALYLCASRAGTSGLANTGELFFGEGSRLTVL.

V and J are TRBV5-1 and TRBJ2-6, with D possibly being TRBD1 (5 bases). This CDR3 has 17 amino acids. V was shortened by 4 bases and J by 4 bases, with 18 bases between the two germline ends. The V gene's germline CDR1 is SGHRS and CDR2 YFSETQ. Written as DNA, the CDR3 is TGCGCCAGCAGCCCATCGGACATCCTAGGGGGGGCCAACGTCCTGACTTTC. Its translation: CASSPSDILGGANVLTF.

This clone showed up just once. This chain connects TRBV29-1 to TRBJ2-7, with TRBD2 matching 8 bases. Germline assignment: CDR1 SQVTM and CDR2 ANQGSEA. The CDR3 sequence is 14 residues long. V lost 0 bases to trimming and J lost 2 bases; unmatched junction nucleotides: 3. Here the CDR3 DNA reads TGCAGCGTTGAAGACCGGGGGGGTCCCTACGAGCAGTACTTC. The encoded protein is CSVEDRGGPYEQYF.

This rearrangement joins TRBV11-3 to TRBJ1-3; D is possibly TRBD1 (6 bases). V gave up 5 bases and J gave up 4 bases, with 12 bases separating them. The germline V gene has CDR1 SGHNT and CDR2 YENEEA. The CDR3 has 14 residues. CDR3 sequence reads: CASSATGIGNTIYF. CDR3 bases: TGTGCCAGCAGCGCTACAGGGATCGGAAACACCATATATTTT.

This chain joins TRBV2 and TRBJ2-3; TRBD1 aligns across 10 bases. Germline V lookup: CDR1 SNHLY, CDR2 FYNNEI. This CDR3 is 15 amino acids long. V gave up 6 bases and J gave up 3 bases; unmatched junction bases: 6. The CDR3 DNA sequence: TGTGCCAGCAGGGAGGGACAGGGGTGGACAGATACGCAGTATTTT. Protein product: CASREGQGWTDTQYF.

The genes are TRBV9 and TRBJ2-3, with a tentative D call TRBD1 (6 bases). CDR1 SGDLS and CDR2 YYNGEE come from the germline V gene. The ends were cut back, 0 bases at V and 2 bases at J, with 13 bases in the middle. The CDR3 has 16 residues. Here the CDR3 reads CASSVDTGFSTDTQYF. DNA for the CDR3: TGTGCCAGCAGCGTAGATACAGGGTTTTCCACAGATACGCAGTATTTT.

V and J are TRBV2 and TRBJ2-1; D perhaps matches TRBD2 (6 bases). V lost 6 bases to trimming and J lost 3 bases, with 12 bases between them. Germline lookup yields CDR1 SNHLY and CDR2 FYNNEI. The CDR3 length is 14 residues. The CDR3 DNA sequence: TGTGCCAGCAGGAGAGGCGGGATCTACAATGAGCAGTTCTTC. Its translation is CASRRGGIYNEQFF.

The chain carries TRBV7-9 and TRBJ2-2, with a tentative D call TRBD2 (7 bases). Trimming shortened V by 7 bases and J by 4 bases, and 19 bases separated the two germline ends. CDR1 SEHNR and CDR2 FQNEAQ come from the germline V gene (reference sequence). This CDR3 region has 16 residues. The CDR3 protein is CASTRRGGSFTGELFF. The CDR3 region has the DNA TGTGCCAGCACCCGAAGGGGGGGCTCGTTCACCGGGGAGCTGTTTTTT.

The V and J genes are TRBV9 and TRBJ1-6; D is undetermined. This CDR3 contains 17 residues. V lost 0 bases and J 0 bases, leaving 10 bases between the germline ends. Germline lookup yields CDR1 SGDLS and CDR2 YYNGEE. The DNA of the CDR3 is TGTGCCAGCAGCGTAGCGAGCGGGAGCTCCTATAATTCACCCCTCCACTTT. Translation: CASSVASGSSYNSPLHF. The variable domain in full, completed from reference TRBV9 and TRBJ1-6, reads DSGVTQTPKHLITATGQRVTLRCSPRSGDLSVYWYQQSLDQGLQFLIQYYNGEERAKGNILERFSAQQFPDLHSELNLSSLELGDSALYFCASSVASGSSYNSPLHFGNGTRLTVT.

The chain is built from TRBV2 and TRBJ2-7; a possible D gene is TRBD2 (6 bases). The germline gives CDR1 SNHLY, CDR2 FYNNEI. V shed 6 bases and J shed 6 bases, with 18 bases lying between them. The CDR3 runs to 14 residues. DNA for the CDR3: TGTGCCAGCAGGGCCACCGGGAGCTCCCCCGAGCAGTACTTC. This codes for CASRATGSSPEQYF.

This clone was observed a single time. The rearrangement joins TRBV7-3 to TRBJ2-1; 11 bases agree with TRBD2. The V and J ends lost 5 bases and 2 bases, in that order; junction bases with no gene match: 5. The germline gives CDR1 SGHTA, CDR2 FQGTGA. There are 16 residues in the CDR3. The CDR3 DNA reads TGTGCCAGCAGCCCCGGGACTAGCGGAGCCTACAATGAGCAGTTCTTC. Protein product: CASSPGTSGAYNEQFF.

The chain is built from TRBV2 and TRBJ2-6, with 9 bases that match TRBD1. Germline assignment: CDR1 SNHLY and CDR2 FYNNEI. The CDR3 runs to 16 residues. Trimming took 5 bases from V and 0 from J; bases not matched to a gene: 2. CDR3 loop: CASSSQGASGANVLTF. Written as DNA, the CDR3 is TGTGCCAGCAGTTCACAGGGGGCCTCTGGGGCCAACGTCCTGACTTTC.

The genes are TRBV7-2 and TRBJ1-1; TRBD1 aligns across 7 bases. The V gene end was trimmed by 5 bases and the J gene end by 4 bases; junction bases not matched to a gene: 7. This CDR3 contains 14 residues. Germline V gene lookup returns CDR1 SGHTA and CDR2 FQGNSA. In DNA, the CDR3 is TGTGCCAGCAGCGAGACAGGGAGGTCCACTGAAGCTTTCTTT. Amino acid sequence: CASSETGRSTEAFF. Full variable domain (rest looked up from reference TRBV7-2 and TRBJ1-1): GAGVSQSPSNKVTEKGKDVELRCDPISGHTALYWYRQSLGQGLEFLIYFQGNSAPDKSGLPSDRFSAERTGGSVSTLTIQRTQQEDSAVYLCASSETGRSTEAFFGQGTRLTVV.

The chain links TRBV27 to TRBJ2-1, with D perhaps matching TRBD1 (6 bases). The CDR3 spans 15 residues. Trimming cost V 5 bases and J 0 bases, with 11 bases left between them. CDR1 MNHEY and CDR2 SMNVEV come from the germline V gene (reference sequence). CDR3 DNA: TGTGCCAGCAGTCCAGGACAGCCCTCCTACAATGAGCAGTTCTTC. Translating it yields CASSPGQPSYNEQFF.

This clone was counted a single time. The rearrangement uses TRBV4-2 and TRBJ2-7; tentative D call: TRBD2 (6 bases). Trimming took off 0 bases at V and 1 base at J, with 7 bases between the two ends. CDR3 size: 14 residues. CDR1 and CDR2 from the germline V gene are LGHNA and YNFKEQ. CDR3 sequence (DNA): TGTGCCAGCAGCCAAGACGGAGGGTCCTACGAGCAGTACTTC. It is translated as CASSQDGGSYEQYF.

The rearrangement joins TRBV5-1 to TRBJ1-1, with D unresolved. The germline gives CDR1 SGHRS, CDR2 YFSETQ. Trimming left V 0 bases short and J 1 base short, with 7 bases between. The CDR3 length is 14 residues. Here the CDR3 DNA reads TGCGCCAGCAGCTTGGCACAGACGAACACTGAAGCTTTCTTT. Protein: CASSLAQTNTEAFF.